These 10 T cell receptor beta chains were all obtained from the same sample, sequenced in a study of cytomegalovirus exposure and HLA in healthy donors. PCR used 60 Vbeta primers and 13 Jbeta primers. TCRdb's table, derived via immunoSEQ multiplex PCR, lists solely in-frame clones and lacks some. Among under 200,000 clones listed, approximately 85% were seen once. What was sequenced was PBMCs. The receptors here all came from a woman aged 45-60 years in good health and CMV-seronegative.

CDR3: CASSLYGRSSLRTEAFF. CDR3 DNA: TGTGCCAGCAGTTTATACGGCAGGTCCTCATTGAGAACTGAAGCTTTCTTT. This chain connects TRBV28 to TRBJ1-1; D remains unclear. CDR1 is MDHEN, CDR2 SYDVKM, per germline. V was shortened by 1 base and J by 5 bases, with 20 bases between the two germline ends. This CDR3 is 17 amino acids long.

The chain employs TRBV7-8 and TRBJ1-2; unclear D gene. The V and J ends lost 5 bases and 5 bases respectively, with 15 bases between them. Looked up from germline, CDR1 is SGHVS and CDR2 is FQNEAQ. The CDR3 length is 14 residues. The CDR3 sequence is CASSTQRGGYGYTF. CDR3 DNA sequence: TGTGCCAGCAGCACTCAACGGGGAGGATATGGCTACACCTTC.

This clone was observed a few times. The CDR3 loop reads CASSLVWSSYNEQFF. The CDR3 nucleotides are TGTGCCAGCAGCCTAGTGTGGAGCTCCTACAATGAGCAGTTCTTC. This sequence joins TRBV7-2 and TRBJ2-1, with unresolved D. The CDR3 spans 15 residues. Per the germline V gene, CDR1 is SGHTA and CDR2 is FQGNSA. V was trimmed by 5 bases and J by 0 bases, leaving 11 bases between them.

The V gene is TRBV19, the J gene TRBJ1-1; maybe TRBD1 (5 bases). Germline V gene data show CDR1 as LNHDA and CDR2 as SQIVND (reference sequence). V gave up 5 bases and J gave up 1 base, with 8 bases separating them. This CDR3 has 13 residues. The CDR3 is CASSATGNTEAFF. CDR3 nucleotide sequence: TGTGCCAGTAGTGCTACAGGGAACACTGAAGCTTTCTTT.

The V gene is TRBV19, the J gene TRBJ1-5; D remains ambiguous. CDR1 LNHDA and CDR2 SQIVND come from the germline V gene (reference sequence). Trimming took off 1 base at V and 5 bases at J, with 6 bases between the two ends. This CDR3 comprises 13 residues. Here the CDR3 reads CASSIGRDQPQHF. The CDR3 coding sequence is TGTGCCAGTAGTATAGGCCGAGATCAGCCCCAGCATTTT.

J is TRBJ2-7 and V is TRBV18; TRBD1 agrees at 7 bases. The CDR3 is 16 residues long. Germline-derived CDR1 and CDR2 are KGHSH and LQKENI. V gave up 3 bases and J gave up 5 bases; unmatched junction bases: 13. CDR3 loop: CASSPLGQSQGNEQYF. DNA for the CDR3: TGTGCCAGCTCACCTTTGGGACAGTCGCAGGGAAACGAGCAGTACTTC.

The rearrangement uses TRBV4-1 and TRBJ2-1; D perhaps matches TRBD2 (6 bases). Trimming removed 5 bases at V and 4 bases at J, with 21 bases between. Germline V CDR1 and CDR2: MGHRA, YSYEKL. CDR3 length: 17 amino acids. CDR3 bases: TGCGCCAGCAGCACCCTCCCCCCCGGGACTGCTTACAATGAGCAGTTCTTC. Translation: CASSTLPPGTAYNEQFF.

The genes are TRBV30 and TRBJ1-3; weak D call: TRBD1 (6 bases). The CDR3 sequence is 12 residues long. Looked up from germline, CDR1 is GTSNPN and CDR2 is SVGIG (reference sequence). CDR3 DNA: TGTGCGGGGGGGCGGCTGAAAAACACCATATATTTT. This sequence encodes CAGGRLKNTIYF.

This chain joins TRBV7-2 and TRBJ1-5, with 7 bases that match TRBD1. This CDR3 is built from 15 residues. Germline V lookup: CDR1 SGHTA, CDR2 FQGNSA. V lost 3 bases to trimming and J lost 5 bases; unmatched junction nucleotides: 7. The CDR3 here is CASSFRRTGDQPQHF. DNA of the CDR3: TGTGCCAGCAGCTTCCGTAGGACAGGAGATCAGCCCCAGCATTTT. Variable domain in full (rest from reference TRBV7-2 and TRBJ1-5): GAGVSQSPSNKVTEKGKDVELRCDPISGHTALYWYRQSLGQGLEFLIYFQGNSAPDKSGLPSDRFSAERTGGSVSTLTIQRTQQEDSAVYLCASSFRRTGDQPQHFGDGTRLSIL.

J is TRBJ2-7 and V is TRBV11-3; weak D call: TRBD2 (6 bases). Per germline, CDR1 SGHNT and CDR2 YENEEA. Trimming removed 4 bases at V and 4 bases at J, with 14 bases between. CDR3 length: 14 residues. The CDR3 reads CASSSDTSGYEQYF. In nucleotides, the CDR3 is TGTGCCAGCAGCTCCGATACCAGCGGGTACGAGCAGTACTTC.